This T cell receptor beta chain was observed in a study of T cell responses to AZD1222 COVID-19 vaccine. Study-level results: Donors were mostly white British, more females; clonal diversity possibly underestimated.

Second doses were pooled across both intervals (about 4 or about 12 weeks). This clone was detected only once. Its matching antigen is unknown. The CDR3 covers 14 residues. The germline gives CDR1 WNHNN, CDR2 SYGVQD (reference sequence). Trimming took 7 bases from V and 8 from J; bases not matched to a gene: 12. Assay used: immunoSEQ multiplex PCR; TCRdb lists only in-frame clones, some missing. This sample has more than 80,000 clones, with 70% to 90% found just once. The gene calls are TRBV10-1 and TRBJ1-2, with TRBD1 matching 8 bases. The sample consisted of peripheral blood, taken 28 days after the second AZD1222 dose. The TCR originated in an adult who received the AZD1222 COVID-19 vaccine. CDR3 in DNA: TGCGCCAGCATTCCAGACAGGGGCGCGAGCGGCTACACCTTC. The encoded protein is CASIPDRGASGYTF.